This entry lists 7 T cell receptor beta chains sequenced from one sample in a study of T cell repertoires in cytomegalovirus infection. Each CDR3 protein gets one entry after TCRdb re-called the reads with MiXCR. The sample lists 370,000 or so distinct CDR3 sequences; roughly a third were seen once. Their recognized antigens are unknown. The specimen was cultured PBMCs, collected from culture after CMV antigen stimulation. These receptors all stem from a human donor in good health (CMV status not recorded). Some clones in this sample may be carry-over from other donors' samples.

The sample holds many counts of this clonotype. V usage is TRBV11-3 and J usage is TRBJ2-7; 13 nucleotides agree with TRBD2. Trimming took 5 bases from V and 1 from J; bases not matched to a gene: 5. CDR1 and CDR2 (germline): SGHNT, YENEEA. The CDR3 is 16 amino acids. The CDR3 sequence: CASSPPGLAGSYEQYV. The CDR3 DNA sequence: TGTGCCAGCAGCCCACCGGGACTAGCGGGATCCTACGAGCAGTACGTC.

For this clonotype: Lacking the conserved final phenylalanine or tryptophan, this CDR3 likely reflects a read error. V gene TRBV4-1 combines with J gene TRBJ1-1; 7 nucleotides align to TRBD1. This CDR3 contains 14 residues. Germline assignment: CDR1 MGHRA and CDR2 YSYEKL. V trimming: 2 bases; J trimming: 8 bases; junction bases outside the gene matches: 8. The CDR3 is CASSQRQGSPEAFL. The CDR3 DNA follows: TGCGCCAGCAGCCAAAGACAGGGATCTCCGGAAGCTTTCTTG.

A few counts support this clonotype. The chain uses TRBV4-1 and TRBJ1-5; D gene unclear. Germline CDR1 MGHRA, CDR2 YSYEKL. The CDR3 runs to 15 residues. The V end was cut by 0 bases, the J end by 3 bases, with 9 bases between. The CDR3 coding sequence is TGCGCCAGCAGCCAAGACCTGGGAAACAATCAGCCCCAGCATTTT. This translates into CASSQDLGNNQPQHF.

The gene calls are TRBV7-3 and TRBJ1-1; D not resolved. CDR3 length equals 13 residues. With 5 bases removed from V and 3 bases from J, the gap between germline ends came to 10 bases. The germline gives CDR1 SGHTA, CDR2 FQGTGA. The DNA for the CDR3 is TGTGCCAGCAGCCCCTTGGTGCACACTGAAGCTTTCTTT. This sequence encodes CASSPLVHTEAFF.

CDR3 sequence reads: CASSILGFTEAFF. In DNA form, the CDR3 reads TGTGCCAGTAGTATACTCGGTTTCACTGAAGCTTTCTTT. V gene TRBV19 combines with J gene TRBJ1-1; D gene unclear. Germline loops: CDR1 LNHDA, CDR2 SQIVND (reference sequence). The V end was cut by 2 bases, the J end by 4 bases, with 8 bases between. The CDR3 covers 13 residues.

The rearrangement links TRBV6-5 to TRBJ1-1, with 8 bases identical to TRBD1. The V segment lost 6 bases and the J segment 0 bases; nucleotides outside the gene matches: 9. This CDR3 region has 16 residues. The V gene's germline CDR1 is MNHEY and CDR2 SVGAGI. Here the CDR3 reads CASSRTGNGVNTEAFF. Written as DNA, the CDR3 is TGTGCCAGCAGCCGGACAGGGAACGGGGTGAACACTGAAGCTTTCTTT.

This clonotype was seen a few times. This chain connects TRBV6-2 or TRBV6-3 to TRBJ2-7; TRBD1 matches at 9 bases. Germline-derived CDR1 and CDR2 are MNHEY and SVGEGT. J was trimmed by 4 bases and V by 7 bases; bases with no gene match: 11. This CDR3 has 15 amino acids. CDR3 residues: CASTRTGGRRYEQYV. The CDR3 DNA is TGTGCCAGCACCCGTACAGGGGGCAGAAGGTACGAGCAGTACGTC.